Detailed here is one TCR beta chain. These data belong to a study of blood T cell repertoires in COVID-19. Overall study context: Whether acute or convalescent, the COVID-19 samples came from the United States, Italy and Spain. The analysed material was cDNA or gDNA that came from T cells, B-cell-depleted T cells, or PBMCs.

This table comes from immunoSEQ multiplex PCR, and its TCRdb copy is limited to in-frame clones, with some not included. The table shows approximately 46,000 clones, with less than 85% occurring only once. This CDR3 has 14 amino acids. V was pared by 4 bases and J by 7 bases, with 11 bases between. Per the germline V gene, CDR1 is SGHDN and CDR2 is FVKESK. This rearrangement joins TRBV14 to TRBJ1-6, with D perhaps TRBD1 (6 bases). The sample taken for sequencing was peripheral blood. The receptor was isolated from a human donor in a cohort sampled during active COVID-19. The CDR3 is CASSLLGANSPLHF. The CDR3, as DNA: TGTGCCAGCAGCCTTTTGGGGGCGAATTCACCCCTCCACTTT. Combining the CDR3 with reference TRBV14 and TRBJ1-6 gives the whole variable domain EAGVTQFPSHSVIEKGQTVTLRCDPISGHDNLYWYRRVMGKEIKFLLHFVKESKQDESGMPNNRFLAERTGGTYSTLKVQPAELEDSGVYFCASSLLGANSPLHFGNGTRLTVT.